This T cell receptor (beta chain) is from a study of tumor and adjacent non-tumor tissue in lung cancer. Study-wide findings and caveats: Higher tumor TCR diversity was associated with shorter survival.

The library came from three nested PCR rounds adapted from ARM-PCR protocols. MiXCR, run by TCRdb on the multiplex PCR reads, gives a single entry per CDR3 protein. Of fewer than 85,000 distinct CDR3 sequences in the sample, roughly 73% were seen once. CDR3 length: 14 amino acids. Germline CDR1 and CDR2: GTSNPN and SVGIG (reference sequence). The template was RNA from unsorted bulk tissue. Remarks on this clonotype: The antigen is unknown. One end of the junction does not line up with germline, which may come from a read error.

V and J are TRBV30 and TRBJ1-3, with D perhaps matching TRBD1 (5 bases). The clonotype originates from a woman aged 45-65 years with non-small cell lung cancer. The sample consisted of lung tumor tissue. For the CDR3, the DNA is TGTGCCTGGGGGGACTTTCTCTCTGGAAACACCGTATATTTT. As protein: CAWGDFLSGNTVYF.